This T cell receptor (beta chain) originates from a study of blood T cell repertoires in COVID-19. Looked up from germline, CDR1 is SGHNT and CDR2 is YYREEE (reference sequence). The J segment lost 1 base and the V segment lost 1 base, leaving 4 bases of the junction unmatched. The CDR3 is 15 amino acids. The table came from immunoSEQ multiplex PCR; TCRdb's copy has only in-frame clones and leaves some out. The data show roughly 80,000 clones, approximately 81% seen once. This sequence joins TRBV5-4 and TRBJ1-1, with TRBD1 identical over 7 bases. Material for sequencing was peripheral blood. The source of this sequence is a woman between 70 and 85 years old with acute or convalescent COVID-19. DNA for the CDR3: TGTGCCAGCAGCTTGTTGGACAGGCCGAACACTGAAGCTTTCTTT. Amino acids: CASSLLDRPNTEAFF. Supplemented by reference TRBV5-4 and TRBJ1-1, the full variable domain reads ETGVTQSPTHLIKTRGQQVTLRCSSQSGHNTVSWYQQALGQGPQFIFQYYREEENGRGNFPPRFSGLQFPNYSSELNVNALELDDSALYLCASSLLDRPNTEAFFGQGTRLTVV.